Presented here are 6 T cell receptor beta chains from one specimen sequenced in a study of tumor-infiltrating lymphocytes in primary liver carcinoma. Starting material for RNA and DNA co-extraction consisted of about 17-30 mg of unsorted bulk tissue. TCR beta cDNA was made from approximately 540 ng total RNA with a constant-region primer. TCR beta libraries came from three nested multiplex PCR rounds using slightly modified ARM-PCR. The first two PCR rounds used TRBV1-TRBV30 primers with a Cbeta primer, roughly 10 cycles each. Via MiXCR, TCRdb re-called the multiplex PCR reads, giving one row per CDR3 protein. The repertoire holds tens of thousands of distinct CDR3 sequences, with around 77% as singletons. Sequenced sample: liver tumor tissue from sampling region 5. The subset: tumor region T5, tumor centre. These receptors came from a man aged 35-49 years with primary liver carcinoma and hepatitis B virus infection.

About this clonotype: Compared with germline, one end of the junction differs, possibly owing to a read error. CDR3 sequence (DNA): TGTACCAGCAGCTTTAATGGCTACACCTTC. Protein product: CTSSFNGYTF. The chain has TRBV28 and TRBJ1-2; D remains unclear. Per the germline V gene, CDR1 is MDHEN and CDR2 is SYDVKM. This CDR3 region has 10 residues.

This clonotype occurred many times. The chain is built from TRBV6-6 and TRBJ1-4; the match to TRBD1 covers 12 bases. Germline loops: CDR1 MNHNY, CDR2 SVGAGI (reference sequence). This CDR3 has 16 amino acids. The V gene end was trimmed by 5 bases and the J gene end by 8 bases; junction bases not matched to a gene: 9. The CDR3 nucleotides are TGTGCCAGCAGTAACCGGGACAGGGGGCGAGGCGAAAAACTGTTTTTT. Translating it yields CASSNRDRGRGEKLFF.

This CDR3 is CAWSTAGTGDEQYF. CDR3 coding DNA: TGTGCCTGGAGTACTGCCGGAACAGGGGACGAGCAGTACTTC. This chain connects TRBV30 to TRBJ2-7; 7 nucleotides align to TRBD1. V shed 2 bases and J 5 bases; nucleotides not matched to a gene: 9. The CDR3 spans 14 residues. Germline CDR1 reads GTSNPN; CDR2 reads SVGIG (reference sequence).

Worth noting for this clonotype: Just one base apart from a much larger clone, this may be a read error. The chain combines TRBV7-3 with TRBJ2-1; 10 bases are shared with TRBD2. V lost 7 bases, J lost 4 bases, and 4 bases stayed unmatched. CDR1 is SGHTA, CDR2 FQGTGA, per germline. The CDR3 totals 14 residues. The CDR3 here is CASIRLAGYNEQFF. DNA of the CDR3: TGTGCCAGCATCCGACTAGCGGGTTACAATGAGCAGTTCTTC.

This clonotype was seen a few times. The chain combines TRBV4-3 with TRBJ2-1; D remains ambiguous. The CDR3 has 15 residues. Germline V gene sequence: CDR1 LGHNA, CDR2 YSLEER. Trimming removed 0 bases from V and 7 bases from J, with 13 bases in between. For the CDR3, the DNA is TGCGCCAGCAGCCAAGACGGGTCAAGGTGGAATGAGCAGTTCTTC. It encodes CASSQDGSRWNEQFF.

In the case of this clonotype: Being one base from a much bigger clone, this may be a read error. Here the CDR3 reads CASSRTVNAEAFF. The DNA for the CDR3 is TGTGCCAGCAGCAGAACAGTAAACGCTGAAGCTTTCTTT. The V and J genes are TRBV7-3 and TRBJ1-1, with no clear D. Germline V gene data show CDR1 as SGHTA and CDR2 as FQGTGA. The CDR3 is made up of 13 amino acids. V lost 5 bases to trimming and J lost 6 bases, with 13 bases between them.